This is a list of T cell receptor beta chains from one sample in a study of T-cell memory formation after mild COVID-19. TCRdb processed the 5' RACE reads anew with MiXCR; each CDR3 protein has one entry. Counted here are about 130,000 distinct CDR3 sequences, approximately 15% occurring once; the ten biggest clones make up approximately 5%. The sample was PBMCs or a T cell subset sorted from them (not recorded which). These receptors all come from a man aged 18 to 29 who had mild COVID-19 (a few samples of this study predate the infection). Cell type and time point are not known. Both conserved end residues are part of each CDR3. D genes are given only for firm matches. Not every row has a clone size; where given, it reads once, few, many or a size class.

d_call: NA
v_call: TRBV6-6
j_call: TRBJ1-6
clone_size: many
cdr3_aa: CASSYSPGQDPDNSPLHF
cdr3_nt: TGTGCCAGCAGCTACTCTCCGGGCCAAGACCCGGACAATTCACCCCTCCACTTT

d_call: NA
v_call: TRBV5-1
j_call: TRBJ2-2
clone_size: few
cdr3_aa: CASSRETGELFF
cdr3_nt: TGCGCCAGCAGCAGAGAAACCGGGGAGCTGTTTTTT

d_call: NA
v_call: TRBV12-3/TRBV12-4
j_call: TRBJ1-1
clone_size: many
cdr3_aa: CASSFRLNPEAFF
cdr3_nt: TGTGCCAGCAGTTTCAGGTTGAATCCTGAAGCTTTCTTT

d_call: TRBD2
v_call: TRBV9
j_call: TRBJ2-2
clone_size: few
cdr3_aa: CASSVVSGGRRGELFF
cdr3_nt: TGTGCCAGCAGCGTAGTTAGCGGGGGTCGTCGCGGGGAGCTGTTTTTT

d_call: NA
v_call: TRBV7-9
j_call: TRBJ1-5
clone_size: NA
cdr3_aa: CASSCPQPQHF
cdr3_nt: TGTGCCAGCAGCTGCCCCCAGCCCCAGCATTTT

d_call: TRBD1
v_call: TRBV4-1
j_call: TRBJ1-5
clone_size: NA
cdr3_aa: CASSQETGWRSNQPQHF
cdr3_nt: TGCGCCAGCAGCCAAGAGACAGGGTGGAGGAGCAATCAGCCCCAGCATTTT

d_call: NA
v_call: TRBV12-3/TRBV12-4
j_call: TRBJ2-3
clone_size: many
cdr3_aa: CASSLDRTDTQYF
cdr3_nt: TGTGCCAGCAGTTTGGATCGTACAGATACGCAGTATTTT

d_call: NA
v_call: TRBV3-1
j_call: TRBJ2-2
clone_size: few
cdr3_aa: CASTREWRANTGELFF
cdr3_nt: TGTGCCAGCACCCGGGAGTGGCGGGCGAACACCGGGGAGCTGTTTTTT

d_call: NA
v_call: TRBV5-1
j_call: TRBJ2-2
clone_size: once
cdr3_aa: CASSGTGSPGELFF
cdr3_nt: TGCGCCAGCAGCGGTACAGGGAGTCCCGGGGAGCTGTTTTTT

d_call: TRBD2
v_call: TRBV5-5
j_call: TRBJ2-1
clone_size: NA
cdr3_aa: CASSRTSGDGEQFF
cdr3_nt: TGTGCCAGCAGTCGGACTAGCGGGGACGGTGAGCAGTTCTTC

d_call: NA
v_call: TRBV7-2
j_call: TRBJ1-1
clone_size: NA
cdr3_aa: CASSLGITNTEAFF
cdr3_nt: TGTGCCAGCAGCTTAGGGATAACTAACACTGAAGCTTTCTTT

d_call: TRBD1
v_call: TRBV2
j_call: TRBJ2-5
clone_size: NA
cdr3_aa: CASSPQGAETQYF
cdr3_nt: TGTGCCAGCTCTCCCCAGGGGGCTGAGACCCAGTACTTC

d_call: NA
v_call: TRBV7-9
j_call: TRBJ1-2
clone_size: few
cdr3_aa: CASNLNYDRTGYTF
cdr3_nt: TGTGCCAGCAACCTGAACTATGACAGAACTGGCTACACCTTC

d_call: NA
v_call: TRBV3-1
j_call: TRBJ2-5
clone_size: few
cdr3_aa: CASSPSRQETQYF
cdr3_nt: TGTGCCAGCAGCCCTAGTAGGCAAGAGACCCAGTACTTC

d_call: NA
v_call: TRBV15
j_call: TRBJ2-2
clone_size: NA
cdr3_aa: CATSRDPGPSTGELFF
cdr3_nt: TGTGCCACCAGCAGAGACCCGGGACCAAGTACCGGGGAGCTGTTTTTT

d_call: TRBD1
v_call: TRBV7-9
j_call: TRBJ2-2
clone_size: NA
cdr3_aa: CASSSDRAGELFF
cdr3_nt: TGTGCCAGCAGCTCGGACAGGGCCGGGGAGCTGTTTTTT